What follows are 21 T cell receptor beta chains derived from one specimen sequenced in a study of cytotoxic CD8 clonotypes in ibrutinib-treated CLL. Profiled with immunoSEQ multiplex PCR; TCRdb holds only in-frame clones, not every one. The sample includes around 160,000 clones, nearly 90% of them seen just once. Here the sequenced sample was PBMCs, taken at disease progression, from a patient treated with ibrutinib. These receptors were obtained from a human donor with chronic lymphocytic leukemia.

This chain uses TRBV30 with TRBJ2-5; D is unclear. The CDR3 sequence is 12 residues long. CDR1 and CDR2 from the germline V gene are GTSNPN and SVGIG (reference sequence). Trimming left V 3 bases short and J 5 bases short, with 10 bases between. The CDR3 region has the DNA TGTGCCTGGAGCTGGGGATTGGAGACCCAGTACTTC. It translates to CAWSWGLETQYF.

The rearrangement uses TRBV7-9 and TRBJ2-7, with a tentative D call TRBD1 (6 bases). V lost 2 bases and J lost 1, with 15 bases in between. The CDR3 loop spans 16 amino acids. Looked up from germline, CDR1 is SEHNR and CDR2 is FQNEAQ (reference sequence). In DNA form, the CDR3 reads TGTGCCAGCAGCTTAATTCAGACAGGCGGGTCCTACGAGCAGTACTTC. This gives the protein CASSLIQTGGSYEQYF.

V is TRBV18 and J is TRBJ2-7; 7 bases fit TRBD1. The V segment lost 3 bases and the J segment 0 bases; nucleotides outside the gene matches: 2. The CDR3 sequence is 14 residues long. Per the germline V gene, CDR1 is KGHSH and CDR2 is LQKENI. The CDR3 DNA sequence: TGTGCCAGCTCACCGCCAGGGGGCTCCTACGAGCAGTACTTC. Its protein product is CASSPPGGSYEQYF.

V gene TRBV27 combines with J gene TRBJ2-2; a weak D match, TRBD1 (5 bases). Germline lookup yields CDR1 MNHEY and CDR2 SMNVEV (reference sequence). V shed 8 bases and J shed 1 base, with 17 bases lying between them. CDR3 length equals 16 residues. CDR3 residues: CASQSWGNGNTGELFF. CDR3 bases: TGTGCCAGCCAAAGTTGGGGCAACGGGAACACCGGGGAGCTGTTTTTT.

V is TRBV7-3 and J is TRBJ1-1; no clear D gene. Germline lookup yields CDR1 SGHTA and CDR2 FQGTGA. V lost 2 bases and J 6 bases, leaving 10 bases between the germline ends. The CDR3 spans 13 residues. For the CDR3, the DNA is TGTGCCAGCAGCTTACTACAGTCAGCTGAAGCTTTCTTT. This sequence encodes CASSLLQSAEAFF. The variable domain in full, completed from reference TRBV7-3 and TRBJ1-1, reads GAGVSQTPSNKVTEKGKYVELRCDPISGHTALYWYRQSLGQGPEFLIYFQGTGAADDSGLPNDRFFAVRPEGSVSTLKIQRTERGDSAVYLCASSLLQSAEAFFGQGTRLTVV.

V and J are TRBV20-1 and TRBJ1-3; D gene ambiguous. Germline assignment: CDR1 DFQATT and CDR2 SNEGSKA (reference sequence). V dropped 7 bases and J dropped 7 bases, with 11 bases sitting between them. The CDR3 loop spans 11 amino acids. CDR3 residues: CSGAAGNTIYF. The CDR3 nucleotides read TGCAGTGGGGCTGCGGGGAACACCATATATTTT.

CDR3 residues: CASSFATGRLSYGYTF. In DNA, the CDR3 is TGCGCCAGCAGCTTCGCGACAGGGCGTTTAAGCTATGGCTACACCTTC. The rearrangement uses TRBV5-1 and TRBJ1-2, with TRBD1 identical over 7 bases. In germline, CDR1 is SGHRS, CDR2 YFSETQ. The CDR3 totals 16 residues. V dropped 2 bases and J dropped 4; count of bases not matched to a gene: 11.

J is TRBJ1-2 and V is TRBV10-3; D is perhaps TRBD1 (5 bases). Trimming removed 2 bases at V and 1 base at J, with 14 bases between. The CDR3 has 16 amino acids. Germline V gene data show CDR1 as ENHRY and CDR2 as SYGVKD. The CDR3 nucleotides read TGTGCCATCAGTGAGCCGAGTATGGGGGTTAACTATGGCTACACCTTC. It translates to CAISEPSMGVNYGYTF.

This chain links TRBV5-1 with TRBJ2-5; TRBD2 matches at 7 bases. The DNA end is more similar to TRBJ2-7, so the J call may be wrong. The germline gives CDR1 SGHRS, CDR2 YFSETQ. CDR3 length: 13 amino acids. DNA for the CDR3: TGCGCCAGCGGGGCCGGGACTACACACGAGCAGTACTTC. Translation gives CASGAGTTHEQYF.

The CDR3 here is CASSLLTLGFYEQYF. The CDR3 nucleotides read TGTGCCAGCAGCTTACTCACCCTAGGCTTTTACGAGCAGTACTTC. The J gene is TRBJ2-7, the V gene TRBV11-2, with unresolved D. The germline V and J ends were trimmed by 2 bases and 4 bases, with 15 bases remaining between them. CDR1 SGHAT and CDR2 FQNNGV come from the germline V gene. The CDR3 loop spans 15 amino acids.

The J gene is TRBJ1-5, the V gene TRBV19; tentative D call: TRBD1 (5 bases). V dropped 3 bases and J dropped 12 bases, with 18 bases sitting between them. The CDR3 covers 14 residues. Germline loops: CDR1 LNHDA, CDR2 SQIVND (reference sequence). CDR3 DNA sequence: TGTGCCAGTAGTATCCTTTCTTCGGGACGACTCCAGCATTTT. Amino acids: CASSILSSGRLQHF.

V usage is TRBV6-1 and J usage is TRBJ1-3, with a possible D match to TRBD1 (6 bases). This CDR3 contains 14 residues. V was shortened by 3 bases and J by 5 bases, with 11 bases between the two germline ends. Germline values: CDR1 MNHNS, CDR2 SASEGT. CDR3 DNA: TGTGCCAGCAGTGAGGGGGCATGGAGAAACACCATATATTTT. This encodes CASSEGAWRNTIYF.

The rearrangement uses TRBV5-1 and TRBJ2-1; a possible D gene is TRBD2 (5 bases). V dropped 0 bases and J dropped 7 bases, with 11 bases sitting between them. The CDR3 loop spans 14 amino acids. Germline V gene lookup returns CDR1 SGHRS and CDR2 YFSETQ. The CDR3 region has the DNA TGCGCCAGCAGCTTGGGGTTCGAGGGTAATGAGCAGTTCTTC. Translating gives CASSLGFEGNEQFF.

DNA for the CDR3: TGCGCCAGCAGCCTGATGACTAGCGGAGGAGATGAGCAGTTCTTC. Translation gives CASSLMTSGGDEQFF. This rearrangement joins TRBV5-1 to TRBJ2-1, with TRBD2 identical over 9 bases. This CDR3 region has 15 residues. The germline V gene encodes CDR1 SGHRS and CDR2 YFSETQ. With 4 bases clipped from V and 8 bases from J, the junction kept 10 bases outside the gene matches.

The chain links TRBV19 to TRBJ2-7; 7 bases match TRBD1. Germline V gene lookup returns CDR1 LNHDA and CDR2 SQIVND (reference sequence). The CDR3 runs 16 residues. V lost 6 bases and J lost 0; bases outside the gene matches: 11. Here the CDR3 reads CASRVPKGQNSYEQYF. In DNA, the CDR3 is TGTGCCAGTAGGGTCCCTAAGGGACAGAACTCCTACGAGCAGTACTTC.

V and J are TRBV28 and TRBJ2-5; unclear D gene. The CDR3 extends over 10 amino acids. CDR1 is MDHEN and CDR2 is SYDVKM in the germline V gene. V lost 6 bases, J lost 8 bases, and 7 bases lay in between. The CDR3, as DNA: TGTGCCAGCAGCAGAGGAACCCAGTACTTC. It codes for CASSRGTQYF.

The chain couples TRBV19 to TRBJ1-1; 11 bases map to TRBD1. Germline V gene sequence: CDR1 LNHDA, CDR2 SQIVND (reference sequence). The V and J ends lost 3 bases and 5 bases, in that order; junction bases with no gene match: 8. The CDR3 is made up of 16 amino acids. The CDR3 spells CASSMDRDRGRTEAFF. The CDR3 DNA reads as TGTGCCAGTAGTATGGACCGGGACAGGGGGAGGACTGAAGCTTTCTTT.

CDR3 in DNA: TGTGCCAGCACCAATTACATGGGTCGGGAGAGCTATGGCTACACCTTC. Protein: CASTNYMGRESYGYTF. The chain recombines TRBV28 with TRBJ1-2; D not certain. Germline V gives CDR1 MDHEN, CDR2 SYDVKM. V shed 7 bases and J shed 4 bases, with 22 bases lying between them. The CDR3 is 16 residues long.

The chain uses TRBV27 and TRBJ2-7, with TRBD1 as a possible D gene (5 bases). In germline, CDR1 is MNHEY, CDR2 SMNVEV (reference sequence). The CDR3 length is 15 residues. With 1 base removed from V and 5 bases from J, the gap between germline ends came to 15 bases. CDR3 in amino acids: CASSLLRQGLHEQYF. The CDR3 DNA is TGTGCCAGCAGTTTATTGCGCCAGGGTTTACACGAGCAGTACTTC.

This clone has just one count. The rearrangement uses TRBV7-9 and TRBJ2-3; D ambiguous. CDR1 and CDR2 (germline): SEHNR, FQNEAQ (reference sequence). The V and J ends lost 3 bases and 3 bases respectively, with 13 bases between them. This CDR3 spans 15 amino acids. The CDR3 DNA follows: TGTGCCAGCAGCTTGCACGGAGCCGGGACAGATACGCAGTATTTT. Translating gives CASSLHGAGTDTQYF.

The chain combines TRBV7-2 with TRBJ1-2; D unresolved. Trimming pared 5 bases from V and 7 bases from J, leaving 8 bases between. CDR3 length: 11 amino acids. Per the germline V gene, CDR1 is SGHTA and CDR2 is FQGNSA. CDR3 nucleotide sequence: TGTGCCAGCAGCCAAGGACTTGGCTACACCTTC. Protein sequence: CASSQGLGYTF.